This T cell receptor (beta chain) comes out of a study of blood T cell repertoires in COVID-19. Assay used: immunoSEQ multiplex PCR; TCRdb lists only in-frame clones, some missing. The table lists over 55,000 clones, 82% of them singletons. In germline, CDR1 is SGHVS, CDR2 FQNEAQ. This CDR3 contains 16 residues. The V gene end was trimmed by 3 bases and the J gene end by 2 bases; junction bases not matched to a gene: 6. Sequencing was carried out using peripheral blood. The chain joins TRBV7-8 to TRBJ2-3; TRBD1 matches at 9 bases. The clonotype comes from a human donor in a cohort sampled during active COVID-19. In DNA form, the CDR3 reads TGTGCCAGCAGCTTTGTCACAGGGGGCTTCACAGATACGCAGTATTTT. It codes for CASSFVTGGFTDTQYF.